The entry below describes one T cell receptor beta chain. No antigen is known for it. Within one base of it there is no much larger clone, and no base qualities were kept. The immunoSEQ assay was applied to genomic DNA for TCRB CDR3 sequencing. Per the original workflow: Only a few patient CD8+ clones larger than 1% matched published virus-specific TCRB sequences when compared against them. Analyses were restricted to productive TCRB rearrangements. Clonality was expressed as a Shannon entropy-based productive clonality index, with each clone defined by a unique TCRB CDR3 sequence. To calculate repertoire overlap between two samples, the template counts of each clone were considered relative to each sample's total templates. Flow cytometry-measured V-gene usage correlated with V-gene usage from TCRB sequencing, with a Spearman r of more than 0.6. TCRdb carries this immuneACCESS record with in-frame sequences only. Its versions omit some clonotypes, under half of them owing to an unresolved V gene in the studies checked, with the rest unexplained. Clone size and V and J calls were adopted from that table, with D and trimming inferred from the DNA. The sample yields 17,000 or so clones; 82% were counted once. In total, the top ten clones hold roughly 19% of the sample.

This entry belongs to a study of somatic mutations in cytotoxic T cells in rheumatoid arthritis (dated by TCRdb to the late 2010s). Regarding the research as a whole: Before any treatment started and right after they were diagnosed, patients gave peripheral blood samples (about 30 ml EDTA). Some V beta antibody-stained T-cell populations were flow-sorted on a FACSAria II or Sony SH800 at nearly 100% purity, and sorted V beta1+ cells also underwent TCRB sequencing. Whether expanded CD8+ T-cell clones in untreated, newly diagnosed rheumatoid arthritis carry somatic mutations was the study question, and clonality was characterized with TCRB deep sequencing. TCRB deep sequencing covered 65 to 80 patients with rheumatoid arthritis along with some 22 healthy controls. Patient and control groups had essentially identical median ages.

CD4+ and CD8+ cells were isolated by positive magnetic bead selection on an AutoMACS, and purity was checked by flow cytometry. Clonal expansions were first screened by flow cytometry with a TCR V beta antibody panel, then characterized by TCRB deep sequencing of sorted CD8+ fractions. Peripheral blood mononuclear cells were isolated by Ficoll-Paque PLUS density gradient separation. DNA was extracted from CD4-enriched, CD8-enriched or PBMC samples with Nucleospin Tissue or Tissue XS kits and quantified with a Qubit 2.0 fluorometer. Paper-wide results and their limitations: The largest CD8+ clone made up more than 20% of CD8+ cells in 8 of 65 patients, and blood and synovial fluid shared several identical CD8+ TCRB sequences. Viral specificity could not be ruled out by absence from virus-specific databases, and the antigen targets of the expanded CD8+ clones remained unknown. An increase of CD8+ clonality with age was seen in patients (Spearman r ~ 0.49) but not in healthy controls. The slight TRBV07 underrepresentation in patients was not adjusted for multiple comparisons. Rheumatoid arthritis patients and age-matched healthy controls did not significantly differ in CD8+ T-cell clonality.

The CDR3 runs 13 residues from the cysteine to the phenylalanine. The read is trimmed to its CDR3 DNA, 39 bases read in frame from base 1. The trim is 5 bases for V and 4 bases for J, with a gap of 11 bases between the germline ends. CDR1 and CDR2, looked up from the germline V gene, are SGHRS and YFSETQ. The specimen was CD8+ T cells sorted from blood. The sequence is built from TRBV5-1 and TRBJ2-3; D gene: possibly TRBD2, on 6 matching bases. The TCR comes from an adult with rheumatoid arthritis. The CDR3 reads as follows: CASSRDSPDTQYF. The DNA sequence is given as TGCGCCAGCAGTCGGGACTCTCCAGATACGCAGTATTTT. Supplemented by the reference TRBV5-1 and TRBJ2-3 proteins around the CDR3, the complete variable domain is KAGVTQTPRYLIKTRGQQVTLSCSPISGHRSVSWYQQTPGQGLQFLFEYFSETQRNKGNFPGRFSGRQFSNSRSEMNVSTLELGDSALYLCASSRDSPDTQYFGPGTRLTVL.